The 13 T cell receptor beta chains listed next were all sequenced from one sample in a study of early T cells in non-severe SARS-CoV-2 infection. Each CDR3 protein is one row after TCRdb ran MiXCR on the 5' RACE reads. This table has about 45,000 distinct CDR3 sequences, 12% appearing once. The sequenced sample was whole blood. The source of these receptors is an adult who was a healthcare worker with PCR-confirmed SARS-CoV-2 infection or an uninfected control (not recorded which).

This clonotype was observed a handful of times. This rearrangement joins TRBV9 to TRBJ1-1; no clear D gene. The CDR3 runs to 14 residues. Germline assignment: CDR1 SGDLS and CDR2 YYNGEE. V was pared by 2 bases and J by 0 bases, with 8 bases between. The CDR3 coding sequence is TGTGCCAGCAGCGTTGATTTCGTGAACACTGAAGCTTTCTTT. Translation: CASSVDFVNTEAFF.

This clonotype was seen many times. This rearrangement joins TRBV3-1 to TRBJ2-5; D may be TRBD1 (5 bases). The V gene's germline CDR1 is LGHDT and CDR2 YNNKEL (reference sequence). The length of the CDR3 is 14 residues. V was shortened by 4 bases and J by 2 bases, with 11 bases between the two germline ends. The CDR3 reads CASSRDRKQETQYF. The CDR3 DNA follows: TGTGCCAGCAGCCGTGACAGAAAGCAAGAGACCCAGTACTTC.

V gene TRBV20-1 combines with J gene TRBJ1-1; D ambiguous. The CDR3 is made up of 12 amino acids. With 2 bases removed from V and 1 base from J, the gap between germline ends came to 5 bases. CDR1 is DFQATT, CDR2 SNEGSKA, per germline (reference sequence). CDR3 coding DNA: TGCAGTGCTAGACAGTCGAACACTGAAGCTTTCTTT. Its translation: CSARQSNTEAFF.

This clonotype was recorded a few times. The J gene is TRBJ2-7, the V gene TRBV6-1; D perhaps matches TRBD2 (5 bases). Trimming removed 6 bases at V and 0 bases at J, with 15 bases between. This CDR3 has 15 amino acids. CDR1 is MNHNS, CDR2 SASEGT, per germline. The DNA of the CDR3 is TGTGCCAGCAGGAACCGGGATTGGGGCTCCTACGAGCAGTACTTC. Protein sequence: CASRNRDWGSYEQYF.

There are a few counts of this clonotype. The V call is TRBV2, the J call TRBJ1-2; weak D call: TRBD1 (6 bases). Germline V gene data show CDR1 as SNHLY and CDR2 as FYNNEI. V lost 7 bases and J 3 bases, leaving 6 bases between the germline ends. The CDR3 runs to 11 residues. The CDR3 loop is CASKGDYGYTF. In DNA form, the CDR3 reads TGTGCCAGCAAGGGGGACTATGGCTACACCTTC.

This clonotype showed up many times. J is TRBJ1-5 and V is TRBV6-5; unclear D gene. V lost 5 bases and J lost 9, with 14 bases in between. CDR1 is MNHEY and CDR2 is SVGAGI in the germline V gene. The CDR3 consists of 13 residues. CDR3 bases: TGTGCCAGCAGTCGGACCCCCGCTGGGCCCCAGCATTTT. The encoded protein is CASSRTPAGPQHF.

This clonotype was detected a few times. This sequence joins TRBV4-3 and TRBJ2-1; no clear D. The CDR3 loop spans 17 amino acids. The germline gives CDR1 LGHNA, CDR2 YSLEER. V gave up 0 bases and J gave up 1 base, with 13 bases separating them. CDR3 bases: TGCGCCAGCAGCCAAGAGGTTGGCAGATCGTCCTACAATGAGCAGTTCTTC. It specifies CASSQEVGRSSYNEQFF.

This clonotype was recorded many times. The chain joins TRBV2 to TRBJ2-1; D remains unclear. Germline CDR1 is SNHLY and CDR2 is FYNNEI. CDR3 length equals 16 residues. Trimming left V 5 bases short and J 5 bases short, with 19 bases between. This chain's CDR3 is CASSPRTAQLDNEQFF. In nucleotides, the CDR3 is TGTGCCAGCAGTCCTCGGACCGCACAGTTGGACAATGAGCAGTTCTTC. Using reference TRBV2 and TRBJ2-1 for the parts outside the CDR3, the full variable domain is EPEVTQTPSHQVTQMGQEVILRCVPISNHLYFYWYRQILGQKVEFLVSFYNNEISEKSEIFDDQFSVERPDGSNFTLKIRSTKLEDSAMYFCASSPRTAQLDNEQFFGPGTRLTVL.

This clonotype was detected ten times or more. J is TRBJ2-1 and V is TRBV7-8; TRBD1 matches 7 bases. CDR3 length equals 15 residues. V gave up 4 bases and J gave up 4 bases; unmatched junction bases: 7. CDR1 and CDR2 (germline): SGHVS, FQNEAQ. The CDR3 coding sequence is TGTGCCAGCAGCTCCACAGGGGTTCTATACAATGAGCAGTTCTTC. Protein: CASSSTGVLYNEQFF.

This rearrangement joins TRBV6-6 to TRBJ1-5; 8 nucleotides align to TRBD1. V was clipped by 4 bases and J by 9 bases; unmatched bases: 8. The V gene's germline CDR1 is MNHNY and CDR2 SVGAGI (reference sequence). The length of the CDR3 is 14 residues. In nucleotides, the CDR3 is TGTGCCAGCAGTTTCTACAGGGGGTTTGGGCCCCAGCATTTT. This gives the protein CASSFYRGFGPQHF.

Ten or more counts support this clonotype. V and J are TRBV29-1 and TRBJ2-7, with 8 bases aligning to TRBD2. The CDR3 spans 16 residues. Germline loops: CDR1 SQVTM, CDR2 ANQGSEA. V lost 5 bases and J lost 1; bases outside the gene matches: 13. In nucleotides, the CDR3 is TGCAGCGTTAACGGGGGGGCGAGCTCTTCGTCCTACGAGCAGTACTTC. Residues: CSVNGGASSSSYEQYF.

This clonotype was counted ten times or more. The V call is TRBV20-1, the J call TRBJ2-3, with 7 bases that match TRBD1. This CDR3 is 13 amino acids long. V lost 7 bases to trimming and J lost 4 bases; unmatched junction nucleotides: 8. Germline values: CDR1 DFQATT, CDR2 SNEGSKA (reference sequence). The CDR3 is CSGDQGVSDTQYF. CDR3 nucleotides: TGCAGTGGTGATCAGGGGGTTTCAGATACGCAGTATTTT.

This clonotype was seen many times. V gene TRBV19 combines with J gene TRBJ2-2; possible D gene TRBD1, 5 bases. This CDR3 is 15 amino acids long. With 2 bases removed from V and 1 base from J, the gap between germline ends came to 8 bases. Germline CDR1 LNHDA, CDR2 SQIVND (reference sequence). The CDR3 DNA is TGTGCCAGTAGTATAATGGGGCGGAACACCGGGGAGCTGTTTTTT. The encoded protein is CASSIMGRNTGELFF.